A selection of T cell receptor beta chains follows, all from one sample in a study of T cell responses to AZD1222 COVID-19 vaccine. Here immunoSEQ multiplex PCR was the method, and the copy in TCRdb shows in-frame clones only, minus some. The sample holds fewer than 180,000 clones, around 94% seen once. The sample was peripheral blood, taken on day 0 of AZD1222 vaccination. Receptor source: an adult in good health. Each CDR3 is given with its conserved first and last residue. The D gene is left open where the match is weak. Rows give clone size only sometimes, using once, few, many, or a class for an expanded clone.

DNA: TGTGCCAGCAGCCAATCAGGGCCGGGGGTTTGGGGCTACACCTTC; CDR3: CASSQSGPGVWGYTF; size: NA; D: NA; V: TRBV4-2; J: TRBJ1-2
DNA: TGTGCCAGCAGTTTGACAGGGGGCAATCAGCCCCAGCATTTT; CDR3: CASSLTGGNQPQHF; size: NA; D: TRBD1; V: TRBV27; J: TRBJ1-5
DNA: TGTGCCAGCAGAGTCGGGACAGGGACTAATGAAAAACTGTTTTTT; CDR3: CASRVGTGTNEKLFF; size: NA; D: TRBD1; V: TRBV28; J: TRBJ1-4
DNA: TGTGCCAGCAGCTTTCTCCAGCCCTACAATGAGCAGTTCTTC; CDR3: CASSFLQPYNEQFF; size: NA; D: NA; V: TRBV11-2; J: TRBJ2-1
DNA: TGTGCCAGCAGCCCCTGGGCGGTCTCTGGAAACACCATATATTTT; CDR3: CASSPWAVSGNTIYF; size: NA; D: NA; V: TRBV3-1/TRBV3-2; J: TRBJ1-3
DNA: TGCAGCAGCTGGGGGGGCAATGAGCAGTTCTTC; CDR3: CSSWGGNEQFF; size: NA; D: TRBD2; V: TRBV20-1; J: TRBJ2-1
DNA: TGCGCCAGCAGCCAGGAGCCGGGACTAGCAACCGGGGAGCTGTTTTTT; CDR3: CASSQEPGLATGELFF; size: NA; D: TRBD2; V: TRBV4-1; J: TRBJ2-2
DNA: TGTGCCTGGAGTGGTTTACTGAATAACTATGGCTACACCTTC; CDR3: CAWSGLLNNYGYTF; size: NA; D: NA; V: TRBV30; J: TRBJ1-2
DNA: TGTGCCAGCAGTCCGAGGGTCCTTCATGGCTACACCTTC; CDR3: CASSPRVLHGYTF; size: NA; D: NA; V: TRBV12-3/TRBV12-4; J: TRBJ1-2
DNA: TGCGCCAGCAGCCAAGACGGGGGCAGGGAGGCTGGAAACACCATATATTTT; CDR3: CASSQDGGREAGNTIYF; size: NA; D: NA; V: TRBV4-3; J: TRBJ1-3
DNA: TGTGCCAGCAGCTTAGCGCCGGTGGGGGACACTGAAGCTTTCTTT; CDR3: CASSLAPVGDTEAFF; size: few; D: NA; V: TRBV7-9; J: TRBJ1-1
DNA: TGTGCCAGCAGTCAGGACGGGGGGGGCTATGGCTACACCTTC; CDR3: CASSQDGGGYGYTF; size: NA; D: NA; V: TRBV2; J: TRBJ1-2
DNA: TGTGCCAGCAGCTCGACAGGTGGGGATCAGCCCCAGCATTTT; CDR3: CASSSTGGDQPQHF; size: NA; D: NA; V: TRBV7-9; J: TRBJ1-5
DNA: TGCAGCGTAGGAGACACGCGCTCTGGAAACACCATATATTTT; CDR3: CSVGDTRSGNTIYF; size: NA; D: NA; V: TRBV29-1; J: TRBJ1-3
DNA: TGCAGTGCTCCCCAGGCAGGTGGCTACACCTTC; CDR3: CSAPQAGGYTF; size: NA; D: NA; V: TRBV20-1; J: TRBJ1-2
DNA: TGTGCCAGCAGTTCCCAGGGAGCAGGGGAGAACACTGAAGCTTTCTTT; CDR3: CASSSQGAGENTEAFF; size: NA; D: NA; V: TRBV6-2/TRBV6-3; J: TRBJ1-1
DNA: TGTGCCAGCAGTTACGTGGGAGCGTCAATCTATTCACCCCTCCACTTT; CDR3: CASSYVGASIYSPLHF; size: NA; D: NA; V: TRBV6-5; J: TRBJ1-6
DNA: TGTGCCACCAGCAGAGGGGACAGAACGGGAAACACCATATATTTT; CDR3: CATSRGDRTGNTIYF; size: NA; D: TRBD1; V: TRBV15; J: TRBJ1-3
DNA: TGTGCCAGCAGTTACTCAGGCGGGGCCAACACCGGGGAGCTGTTTTTT; CDR3: CASSYSGGANTGELFF; size: NA; D: NA; V: TRBV6-2/TRBV6-3; J: TRBJ2-2
DNA: TGCGCCAGCAGCTTGAGTGGGCCAGGGAACACTGAAGCTTTCTTT; CDR3: CASSLSGPGNTEAFF; size: NA; D: NA; V: TRBV5-1; J: TRBJ1-1
DNA: TGCAGCGGCATAGGGACAGGGGGTGTGGAGACCCAGTACTTC; CDR3: CSGIGTGGVETQYF; size: NA; D: TRBD1; V: TRBV29-1; J: TRBJ2-5
DNA: TGTGCCAGTAGTCGGGACCGGGATACGCAGTATTTT; CDR3: CASSRDRDTQYF; size: NA; D: NA; V: TRBV19; J: TRBJ2-3
DNA: TGTGCCAGCAGCTTAGCTTCCGGTTTCAATCAGCCCCAGCATTTT; CDR3: CASSLASGFNQPQHF; size: NA; D: NA; V: TRBV7-8; J: TRBJ1-5
DNA: TGTGCCAGCAGTTTTCGGTTTGGCAATCAGCCCCAGCATTTT; CDR3: CASSFRFGNQPQHF; size: NA; D: NA; V: TRBV27; J: TRBJ1-5
DNA: TGTGCCAGCAGCTTAGGTCGGGGCCAGGACACTGAAGCTTTCTTT; CDR3: CASSLGRGQDTEAFF; size: NA; D: NA; V: TRBV7-9; J: TRBJ1-1
DNA: TGTGCCAGCAGTGGGATCGGGACAGGGAGTGAGACCCAGTACTTC; CDR3: CASSGIGTGSETQYF; size: NA; D: TRBD1; V: TRBV2; J: TRBJ2-5
DNA: TGTGCCAGCAGCTTAATGGGGGTCGGGGTATCTAATGAAAAACTGTTTTTT; CDR3: CASSLMGVGVSNEKLFF; size: NA; D: NA; V: TRBV7-2; J: TRBJ1-4
DNA: TGTGCCACCAGCCAGGGGGGGACCGGGGAGCTGTTTTTT; CDR3: CATSQGGTGELFF; size: NA; D: NA; V: TRBV24-1; J: TRBJ2-2
DNA: TGTGCCAGCAGCTTAGGGACTAGCGGGGGCGTGAAGTTCTTC; CDR3: CASSLGTSGGVKFF; size: NA; D: TRBD2; V: TRBV7-3; J: TRBJ2-1
DNA: TGCGCCAGCAGCTGGGGGACAGGTTCTGGAAACACCATATATTTT; CDR3: CASSWGTGSGNTIYF; size: NA; D: TRBD1; V: TRBV5-1; J: TRBJ1-3
DNA: TGCGCCAGCAGCCAAGGCGGTCCCGGGAGCTCCTACAATGAGCAGTTCTTC; CDR3: CASSQGGPGSSYNEQFF; size: NA; D: NA; V: TRBV4-3; J: TRBJ2-1
DNA: TGTGCCAGCAGTGCTATACAGGGGGGCCCAAGCTCCTATAATTCACCCCTCCACTTT; CDR3: CASSAIQGGPSSYNSPLHF; size: NA; D: TRBD1; V: TRBV6-1; J: TRBJ1-6
DNA: TGCGCCAGCAGTCCTGAGAGAGGCGGTGAAAAACTGTTTTTT; CDR3: CASSPERGGEKLFF; size: NA; D: NA; V: TRBV5-1; J: TRBJ1-4
DNA: TGTGCCAGCAGGGCGGGAGGAGATACGCAGTATTTT; CDR3: CASRAGGDTQYF; size: NA; D: TRBD2; V: TRBV3-1/TRBV3-2; J: TRBJ2-3
DNA: TGTGCCAGTAGTATATTGCACAGCGAAGCTTTCTTT; CDR3: CASSILHSEAFF; size: NA; D: NA; V: TRBV19; J: TRBJ1-1
DNA: TGCGCCAGCAGCCAAGGATTGACTAGCGGAGGGCCTTACAATGAGCAGTTCTTC; CDR3: CASSQGLTSGGPYNEQFF; size: NA; D: TRBD2; V: TRBV4-3; J: TRBJ2-1
DNA: TGTGCCAGCAAGGGCGGGGGGGCCACAGATACGCAGTATTTT; CDR3: CASKGGGATDTQYF; size: NA; D: TRBD2; V: TRBV2; J: TRBJ2-3
DNA: TGTGCCAGCAGTCCTGGTCCACCGGAAGGCGGGGAGCTGTTTTTT; CDR3: CASSPGPPEGGELFF; size: NA; D: NA; V: TRBV28; J: TRBJ2-2
DNA: TGCGCCAGCAGCTTGATCCCTGGACAGGGCGACTATGGCTACACCTTC; CDR3: CASSLIPGQGDYGYTF; size: few; D: TRBD1; V: TRBV5-1; J: TRBJ1-2
DNA: TGTGCCAGCAGCGACAGGGTCGGGGAGACCCAGTACTTC; CDR3: CASSDRVGETQYF; size: NA; D: TRBD1; V: TRBV27; J: TRBJ2-5
DNA: TGTGCCAGTAGCCCAAATCCCCCATATGGGGGCTACACCTTC; CDR3: CASSPNPPYGGYTF; size: NA; D: NA; V: TRBV19; J: TRBJ1-2
DNA: TGTGCCAGTAGGACTAGCGGAGCGAACACCGGGGAGCTGTTTTTT; CDR3: CASRTSGANTGELFF; size: NA; D: TRBD2; V: TRBV6-5; J: TRBJ2-2
DNA: TGCGCCAGCAGCCCCTGGACAGGGGGGGCAGATACGCAGTATTTT; CDR3: CASSPWTGGADTQYF; size: NA; D: TRBD1; V: TRBV4-1; J: TRBJ2-3
DNA: TGCGCCAGCAGCCAAGCCACGGACCGAGGGGAAAAACTGTTTTTT; CDR3: CASSQATDRGEKLFF; size: NA; D: NA; V: TRBV4-1; J: TRBJ1-4